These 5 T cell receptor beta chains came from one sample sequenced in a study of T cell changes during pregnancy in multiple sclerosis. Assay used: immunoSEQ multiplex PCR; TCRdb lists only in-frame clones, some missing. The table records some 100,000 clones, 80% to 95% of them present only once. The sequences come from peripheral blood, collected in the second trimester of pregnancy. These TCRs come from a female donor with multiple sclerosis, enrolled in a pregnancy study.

The DNA of the CDR3 is TGTGCCAGCAGCTTAGGACTAGCGGGTAACACCGGGGAGCTGTTTTTT. This codes for CASSLGLAGNTGELFF. The chain is built from TRBV7-6 and TRBJ2-2, with 10 bases identical to TRBD2. With 1 base clipped from V and 2 bases from J, the junction kept 1 base outside the gene matches. The CDR3 has 16 amino acids. CDR1 is SGHVS, CDR2 FNYEAQ, per germline.

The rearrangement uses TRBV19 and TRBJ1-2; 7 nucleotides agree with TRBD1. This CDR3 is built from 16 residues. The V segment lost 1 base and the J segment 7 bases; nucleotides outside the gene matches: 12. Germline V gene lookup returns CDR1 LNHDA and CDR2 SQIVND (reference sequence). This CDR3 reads CASSIVGSGGRLGYTF. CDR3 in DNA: TGTGCCAGTAGTATAGTCGGCTCAGGGGGAAGACTTGGCTACACCTTC.

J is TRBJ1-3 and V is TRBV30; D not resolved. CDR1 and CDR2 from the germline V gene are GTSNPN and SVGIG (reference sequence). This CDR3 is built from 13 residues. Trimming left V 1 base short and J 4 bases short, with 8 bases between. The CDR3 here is CAWSAIVGNTIYF. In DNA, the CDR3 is TGTGCCTGGAGTGCAATTGTCGGAAACACCATATATTTT.

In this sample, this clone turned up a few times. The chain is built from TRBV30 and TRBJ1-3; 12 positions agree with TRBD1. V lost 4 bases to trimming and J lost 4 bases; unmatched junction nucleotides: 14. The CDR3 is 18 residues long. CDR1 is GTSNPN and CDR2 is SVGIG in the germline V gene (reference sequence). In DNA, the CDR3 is TGTGCCTGGAACCATCGCCCGGGACAGGGGGCTGCAGGAAACACCATATATTTT. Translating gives CAWNHRPGQGAAGNTIYF.

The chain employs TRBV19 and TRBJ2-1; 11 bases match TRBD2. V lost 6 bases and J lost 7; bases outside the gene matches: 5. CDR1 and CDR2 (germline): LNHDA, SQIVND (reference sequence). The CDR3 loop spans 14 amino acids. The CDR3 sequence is CASRRGLAENEQFF. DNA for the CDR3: TGTGCCAGTAGAAGGGGACTAGCGGAGAATGAGCAGTTCTTC.